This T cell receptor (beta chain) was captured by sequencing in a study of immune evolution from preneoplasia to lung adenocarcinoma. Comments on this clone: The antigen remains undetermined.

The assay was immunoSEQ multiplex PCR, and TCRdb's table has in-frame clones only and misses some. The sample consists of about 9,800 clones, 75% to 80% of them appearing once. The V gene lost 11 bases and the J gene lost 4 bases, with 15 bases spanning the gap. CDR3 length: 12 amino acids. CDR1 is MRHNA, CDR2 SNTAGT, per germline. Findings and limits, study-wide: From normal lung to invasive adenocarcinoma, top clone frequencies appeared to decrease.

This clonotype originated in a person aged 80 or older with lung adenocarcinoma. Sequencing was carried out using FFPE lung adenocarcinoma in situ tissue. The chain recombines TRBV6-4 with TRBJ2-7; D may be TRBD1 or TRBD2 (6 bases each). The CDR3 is CACTGAGYEQYF. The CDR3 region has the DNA TGTGCCTGCACGGGGGCAGGGTACGAGCAGTACTTC.